This T cell receptor (beta chain) came from a study of blood T cells in healthy people across ages. Study results and limitations: Comparison with aged donors showed that long-lived donors had more naive CD4+ cells and higher diversity. The percentage of naive T cells correlated strongly with TCR beta diversity. Diversity estimates from one million T cells were considered underestimates.

Isolation recovered at least 6.5 million PBMCs from every sample. It was with a sample-barcoded 5' primer and a J-beta primer mix that a second PCR of roughly 7 to 12 cycles was run. TCRdb used MiXCR to reprocess the 5' RACE reads, holding one entry per CDR3 protein. The sample carries 1.5 million to 2 million distinct CDR3 sequences, about 49% recorded once. This CDR3 has 14 residues. The germline V gene has CDR1 MNHEY and CDR2 SMNVEV (reference sequence). V was clipped by 6 bases and J by 8 bases; unmatched bases: 8. On this clonotype: The target antigen is unknown.

This receptor was obtained from a woman in her forties in good health. The rearrangement links TRBV27 to TRBJ1-4, with 8 nucleotides matching TRBD1. Sequenced sample: blood. Here the CDR3 reads CASSYTRGREKLFF. DNA for the CDR3: TGTGCCAGCAGCTACACCAGGGGGCGGGAAAAACTGTTTTTT.